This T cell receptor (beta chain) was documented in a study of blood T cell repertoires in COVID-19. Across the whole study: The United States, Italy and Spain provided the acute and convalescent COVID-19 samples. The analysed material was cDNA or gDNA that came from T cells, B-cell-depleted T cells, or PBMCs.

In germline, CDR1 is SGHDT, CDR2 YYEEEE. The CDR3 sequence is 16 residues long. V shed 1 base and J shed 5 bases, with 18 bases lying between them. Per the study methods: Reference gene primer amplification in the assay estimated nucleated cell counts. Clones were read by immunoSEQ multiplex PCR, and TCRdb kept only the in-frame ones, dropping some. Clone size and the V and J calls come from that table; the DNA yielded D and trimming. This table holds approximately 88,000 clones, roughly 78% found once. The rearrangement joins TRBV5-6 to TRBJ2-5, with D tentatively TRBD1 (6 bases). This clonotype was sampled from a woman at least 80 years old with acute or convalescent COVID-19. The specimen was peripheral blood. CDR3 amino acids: CASSLFLTGGSETQYF. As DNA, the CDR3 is TGTGCCAGCAGCTTGTTTCTGACAGGAGGATCGGAGACCCAGTACTTC.